These 9 T cell receptor beta chains came from one sample sequenced in a study of patients and donors after allogeneic stem cell transplantation. MiXCR was run by TCRdb on the RT-PCR reads, yielding one entry per CDR3 protein. The sample consists of a few hundred thousand distinct CDR3 sequences, about 38% of them appearing once. The sample taken for sequencing was blood, either unsorted or a sorted T cell fraction (not recorded which). These receptors were taken from a human donor who was either an allogeneic HSCT recipient or a stem cell or donor lymphocyte infusion donor (not recorded which). It is not recorded whose cells these are; they may come from a transplant donor.

V is TRBV5-8 and J is TRBJ1-1; D unresolved. The V gene's germline CDR1 is SGHTS and CDR2 YDEGEE. The CDR3 runs to 12 residues. The germline V and J ends were trimmed by 3 bases and 1 base, with 4 bases remaining between them. In nucleotides, the CDR3 is TGTGCCAGCAGCTGGCCGAACACTGAAGCTTTCTTT. Protein product: CASSWPNTEAFF. Filled out from reference TRBV5-8 and TRBJ1-1, the complete variable domain reads EAGVTQSPTHLIKTRGQQATLRCSPISGHTSVYWYQQALGLGLQFLLWYDEGEERNRGNFPPRFSGRQFPNYSSELNVNALELEDSALYLCASSWPNTEAFFGQGTRLTVV.

This clonotype was recorded at least ten times. CDR3 region: CASSLTGGADTQYF. The CDR3, as DNA: TGTGCCAGCAGCTTAACGGGGGGGGCAGATACGCAGTATTTT. This sequence joins TRBV7-9 and TRBJ2-3; TRBD2 agrees at 8 bases. The CDR3 spans 14 residues. V gave up 2 bases and J gave up 4 bases; unmatched junction bases: 2. Germline V gives CDR1 SEHNR, CDR2 FQNEAQ (reference sequence).

This clonotype has a handful of counts. The V call is TRBV20-1, the J call TRBJ1-1; weak D call: TRBD1 (5 bases). The CDR3 totals 12 residues. Trimming shortened V by 5 bases and J by 1 base, and 8 bases separated the two germline ends. Germline V lookup: CDR1 DFQATT, CDR2 SNEGSKA (reference sequence). CDR3 residues: CSALTGNTEAFF. The CDR3 nucleotides are TGCAGTGCTCTCACAGGGAACACTGAAGCTTTCTTT.

Only a few counts were recorded for this clonotype. The V and J genes are TRBV20-1 and TRBJ1-1, with D hard to call. The CDR3 is made up of 15 amino acids. The V end lost 3 bases, the J end lost 0 bases, and 14 bases lay between the germline ends. CDR1 and CDR2 from the germline V gene are DFQATT and SNEGSKA (reference sequence). CDR3 nucleotides: TGCAGTGCTAGCTCCGCTCGGGGATTGAACACTGAAGCTTTCTTT. Its translation: CSASSARGLNTEAFF.

The rearrangement joins TRBV5-1 to TRBJ1-1, with TRBD1 identical over 7 bases. V shed 1 base, J shed 2 bases, and the junction held 8 bases outside the gene matches. Germline V CDR1 and CDR2: SGHRS, YFSETQ. CDR3 length: 16 residues. The CDR3 DNA reads as TGCGCCAGCAGCTTGAGACAGGGTGGGGGAAACACTGAAGCTTTCTTT. It encodes CASSLRQGGGNTEAFF.

The V gene is TRBV6-1, the J gene TRBJ2-3; D uncertain. The germline V and J ends were trimmed by 8 bases and 3 bases, with 12 bases remaining between them. The V gene's germline CDR1 is MNHNS and CDR2 SASEGT. The CDR3 covers 13 residues. DNA for the CDR3: TGTGCCAGCCCTCGAGTCCCTACAGATACGCAGTATTTT. Translation: CASPRVPTDTQYF.

This chain connects TRBV12-3 or TRBV12-4 to TRBJ1-3, with TRBD1 as a possible D gene (5 bases). The CDR3 is 12 amino acids. Trimming removed 7 bases from V and 4 bases from J, with 8 bases in between. The CDR3 here is CASTGSGNTIYF. In DNA, the CDR3 is TGTGCCAGCACAGGGTCCGGAAACACCATATATTTT.

V gene TRBV6-6 combines with J gene TRBJ1-6; TRBD1 agrees at 9 bases. J was trimmed by 10 bases and V by 9 bases; bases with no gene match: 16. This CDR3 contains 16 residues. Germline V gene sequence: CDR1 MNHNY, CDR2 SVGAGI (reference sequence). The CDR3 DNA sequence: TGTGCCAGTCGGCTACAGGGGGCGCGTCTTGGATCACCCCTCCACTTT. It specifies CASRLQGARLGSPLHF.

V gene TRBV29-1 combines with J gene TRBJ2-2; a possible D gene is TRBD1 (6 bases). Germline values: CDR1 SQVTM, CDR2 ANQGSEA. Trimming left V 7 bases short and J 7 bases short, with 13 bases between. This CDR3 is built from 12 residues. The CDR3 is CSGNRDGGELFF. In DNA form, the CDR3 reads TGCAGCGGAAACAGGGACGGCGGGGAGCTGTTTTTT.